These 10 T cell receptor beta chains originate from one sample sequenced in a study of monozygotic twins with inflammatory bowel disease. Using the 5' RACE reads, TCRdb records one entry per CDR3 protein without DNA. The sample includes more than 300,000 distinct CDR3 sequences. The sample was blood. These receptors all stem from a human donor with ulcerative colitis or Crohn's disease, or a healthy co-twin of an affected twin (not recorded which).

The chain joins TRBV19 to TRBJ2-7. Germline CDR1 is LNHDA and CDR2 is SQIVND (reference sequence). This CDR3 is built from 13 residues. The CDR3 region is CASSIASSYEQYF.

The rearrangement joins TRBV7-9 to TRBJ1-6; without DNA, the TCRdb call of TRBD1 cannot be checked. From germline, CDR1 is SEHNR and CDR2 FQNEAQ (reference sequence). The length of the CDR3 is 17 residues. The chain's CDR3 is CASSPRTGGAVSSPLHF.

The CDR3 here is CASSPVEGHYGYTF. The rearrangement uses TRBV7-2 and TRBJ1-2. From germline, CDR1 is SGHTA and CDR2 FQGNSA. The CDR3 is 14 residues long.

The V call is TRBV6-2 or TRBV6-3, the J call TRBJ2-1; TCRdb's D gene call, TRBD2, goes unchecked for lack of DNA. CDR1 MNHEY and CDR2 SVGEGT come from the germline V gene. This CDR3 is built from 15 residues. This chain's CDR3 is CASETSGETYNEQFF.

V gene TRBV27 combines with J gene TRBJ2-1; TCRdb indicates TRBD1, and absent DNA this call remains unverified. This CDR3 is built from 16 residues. Per the germline V gene, CDR1 is MNHEY and CDR2 is SMNVEV (reference sequence). CDR3 in amino acids: CASSLLGGPLGNEQFF.

The chain has TRBV29-1 and TRBJ2-3; TCRdb calls TRBD2, which cannot be checked without DNA. CDR1 is SQVTM and CDR2 is ANQGSEA in the germline V gene. The CDR3 extends over 14 amino acids. The CDR3 region is CSVPQGPSTDTQYF.

The chain employs TRBV7-2 and TRBJ2-7; TCRdb's D call, TRBD1, is unchecked because there is no DNA. CDR3 length equals 15 residues. Germline CDR1 reads SGHTA; CDR2 reads FQGNSA. CDR3: CASSLVGQGAHEQYF.

The chain carries TRBV10-3 and TRBJ1-2; TCRdb calls TRBD1, which cannot be checked without DNA. Germline V gives CDR1 ENHRY, CDR2 SYGVKD. CDR3 length equals 15 residues. The CDR3 region is CAISESGTAHYGYTF.

This sequence joins TRBV7-2 and TRBJ2-5; TCRdb calls TRBD1, which cannot be checked without DNA. Germline values: CDR1 SGHTA, CDR2 FQGNSA. This CDR3 comprises 14 residues. The CDR3 spells CASSSQGRQETQYF.

The chain is built from TRBV6-1 and TRBJ1-2; TCRdb's D gene call, TRBD1, goes unchecked for lack of DNA. This CDR3 region has 15 residues. Germline V CDR1 and CDR2: MNHNS, SASEGT. The CDR3 loop reads CASSPQRVANYGYTF.